The clone carrying this T cell receptor (beta chain) appeared a few times. The data belong to a study of T cell clones after liver transplantation. Study at large: Immunosuppression withdrawal was tried within 2 years after liver transplantation in this trial. Three of eight recipients were HCV-positive; others had non-autoimmune, non-viral indications. Draws occurred before transplant, before withdrawal, and after complete or failed withdrawal.

Sorting of unstimulated PBMCs yielded separate CD3+CD4+ and CD3+CD8+ fractions. CDR1 and CDR2 (germline): SNHLY, FYNNEI. The CDR3 extends over 16 amino acids. Unmatched junction bases numbered 8, after V lost 2 bases and J lost 4 bases. Sequencing used immunoSEQ multiplex PCR; TCRdb keeps in-frame clones, though not all of them. The repertoire consists of about 6,100 clones, with 79% occurring once and the leading ten covering roughly a third. The TCR sequence derives from a human patient who received a liver transplant. Some T cells may have originated in the graft donor. The chain carries TRBV2 and TRBJ2-3, with 8 nucleotides matching TRBD2. Sequenced here: CD8+ T cells from blood, sampled 24 months after liver transplant. The CDR3 DNA reads TGTGCCAGCAGTGAAAGACGGCGGGGGGCCTCAGATACGCAGTATTTT. Translated, it gives CASSERRRGASDTQYF.